The rows below give T cell receptor beta chains drawn from one sample of a study of T cell changes during pregnancy in multiple sclerosis. Repertoires were generated with immunoSEQ multiplex PCR, while TCRdb's copy carries only in-frame clones and drops some. The data show 30,000 to 35,000 clones, with approximately 90% seen just once and 9.5% to 12% held by the top ten. Material: CD8+ T cells from peripheral blood mononuclear cells, obtained before pregnancy. These receptor sequences come from a female donor with multiple sclerosis, enrolled in a pregnancy study. CDR3s include the opening cysteine and the closing phenylalanine or tryptophan. A D gene is named only where the DNA matches it firmly. For some rows the clone size is stated as once, few or many, or as a class when expanded; others skip it.

v_call: TRBV11-2; d_call: .; cdr3_length: 13; clone_size: .; j_call: TRBJ1-2; cdr3_aa: CASSFGGVNGYTF; cdr3_nt: TGTGCCAGCAGCTTTGGGGGGGTAAACGGCTACACCTTC
v_call: TRBV7-2; d_call: .; cdr3_length: 13; clone_size: .; j_call: TRBJ1-5; cdr3_aa: CASSPQRDQPQHF; cdr3_nt: TGTGCCAGCAGCCCCCAGAGGGATCAGCCCCAGCATTTT
v_call: TRBV7-9; d_call: TRBD2; cdr3_length: 17; clone_size: .; j_call: TRBJ2-5; cdr3_aa: CASRSQGDSGRWETQYF; cdr3_nt: TGTGCCAGCAGGTCCCAGGGTGATAGCGGGAGATGGGAGACCCAGTACTTC
v_call: TRBV2; d_call: .; cdr3_length: 17; clone_size: .; j_call: TRBJ1-3; cdr3_aa: CASSAGRLASSGNTIYF; cdr3_nt: TGTGCCAGCAGTGCGGGACGTCTAGCGAGTTCTGGAAACACCATATATTTT
v_call: TRBV6-5; d_call: .; cdr3_length: 14; clone_size: once; j_call: TRBJ2-5; cdr3_aa: CASSKPGYLETQYF; cdr3_nt: TGTGCCAGCAGCAAACCCGGTTATTTGGAGACCCAGTACTTC
v_call: TRBV19; d_call: TRBD1; cdr3_length: 16; clone_size: .; j_call: TRBJ1-5; cdr3_aa: CASSTGTAYSNQPQHF; cdr3_nt: TGTGCCAGTAGTACCGGGACAGCCTATAGCAATCAGCCCCAGCATTTT
v_call: TRBV27; d_call: .; cdr3_length: 15; clone_size: .; j_call: TRBJ2-3; cdr3_aa: CASRGKGISTDTQYF; cdr3_nt: TGTGCCAGCAGGGGAAAGGGGATCAGCACAGATACGCAGTATTTT
v_call: TRBV28; d_call: TRBD1; cdr3_length: 16; clone_size: .; j_call: TRBJ1-1; cdr3_aa: CASSFIGDSLNTEAFF; cdr3_nt: TGTGCCAGCAGTTTTATAGGGGACAGCCTGAACACTGAAGCTTTCTTT
v_call: TRBV7-6; d_call: .; cdr3_length: 13; clone_size: .; j_call: TRBJ2-7; cdr3_aa: CASAAGLSYEQYF; cdr3_nt: TGTGCCAGTGCCGCGGGGTTATCCTACGAGCAGTACTTC
v_call: TRBV27; d_call: TRBD1; cdr3_length: 16; clone_size: .; j_call: TRBJ1-5; cdr3_aa: CASSSHRDRDHQPQHF; cdr3_nt: TGTGCCAGCAGTTCGCACCGGGACAGGGATCATCAGCCCCAGCATTTT
v_call: TRBV7-2; d_call: .; cdr3_length: 15; clone_size: .; j_call: TRBJ2-3; cdr3_aa: CASSQSAALADQKYF; cdr3_nt: TGTGCCAGCAGCCAATCCGCAGCTTTAGCGGATCAGAAGTATTTT
v_call: TRBV5-1; d_call: .; cdr3_length: 14; clone_size: .; j_call: TRBJ2-7; cdr3_aa: CASSFKQGHYEQYF; cdr3_nt: TGCGCCAGCAGCTTTAAACAGGGCCACTACGAGCAGTACTTC
v_call: TRBV5-5; d_call: TRBD1; cdr3_length: 15; clone_size: .; j_call: TRBJ2-7; cdr3_aa: CASSLGTGTGITGYF; cdr3_nt: TGTGCCAGCAGCCTGGGGACTGGGACAGGGATAACTGGGTACTTC
v_call: TRBV19; d_call: .; cdr3_length: 15; clone_size: once; j_call: TRBJ1-3; cdr3_aa: CASIPLASSGNTIYF; cdr3_nt: TGTGCCAGTATCCCGCTTGCGTCGTCCGGAAACACCATATATTTT
v_call: TRBV9; d_call: TRBD1; cdr3_length: 14; clone_size: .; j_call: TRBJ2-7; cdr3_aa: CASSPGQGAYEQYF; cdr3_nt: TGTGCCAGCAGCCCGGGACAGGGGGCTTACGAGCAGTACTTC
v_call: TRBV14; d_call: .; cdr3_length: 15; clone_size: .; j_call: TRBJ2-7; cdr3_aa: CASSQVWERGYEQYF; cdr3_nt: TGTGCCAGCAGCCAAGTCTGGGAGAGGGGGTACGAGCAGTACTTC
v_call: TRBV5-5; d_call: TRBD1; cdr3_length: 18; clone_size: .; j_call: TRBJ2-6; cdr3_aa: CASSPKPGQPSGANVLTF; cdr3_nt: TGTGCCAGCAGCCCAAAACCGGGACAGCCCTCTGGGGCCAACGTCCTGACTTTC
v_call: TRBV6-5; d_call: TRBD1; cdr3_length: 14; clone_size: .; j_call: TRBJ2-1; cdr3_aa: CASSYSYRGDEQFF; cdr3_nt: TGTGCCAGCAGTTACTCTTACAGGGGGGATGAGCAGTTCTTC
v_call: TRBV27; d_call: .; cdr3_length: 14; clone_size: .; j_call: TRBJ2-1; cdr3_aa: CASSFIPPGNEQFF; cdr3_nt: TGTGCCAGCAGTTTTATACCACCGGGAAATGAGCAGTTCTTC
v_call: TRBV6-5; d_call: TRBD2; cdr3_length: 13; clone_size: .; j_call: TRBJ2-7; cdr3_aa: CASRPGLAGEQYF; cdr3_nt: TGTGCCAGCAGACCGGGACTAGCGGGTGAGCAGTACTTC